These T cell receptor beta chains were read from a single sample in a study of T cell changes during pregnancy in multiple sclerosis. Method: immunoSEQ multiplex PCR; TCRdb's copy keeps in-frame clones and lacks some. The repertoire holds 90,000 to 120,000 clones, about 94% seen once, with over 0.7% in the top ten. Material: peripheral blood, obtained before pregnancy. The receptors here all came from a female donor with multiple sclerosis, enrolled in a pregnancy study. The CDR3 runs from the conserved cysteine through the conserved F or W. A D gene is named only where the DNA matches it firmly. Some rows mark clone size as missing; the rest say once, few, many or name a class of expanded clone.

clone size: NA; J gene: TRBJ2-7; D gene: NA; V gene: TRBV7-9; CDR3 protein: CASSQVGQAEQYF; CDR3 DNA: TGTGCCAGCAGCCAAGTGGGGCAGGCGGAGCAGTACTTC
clone size: NA; J gene: TRBJ2-1; D gene: NA; V gene: TRBV11-2; CDR3 protein: CASSLGPGSYNEQFF; CDR3 DNA: TGTGCCAGCAGCTTAGGGCCAGGATCCTACAATGAGCAGTTCTTC
clone size: NA; J gene: TRBJ2-7; D gene: TRBD2; V gene: TRBV4-1; CDR3 protein: CASSQAGTSGISEQYF; CDR3 DNA: TGCGCCAGCAGCCAGGCCGGGACTAGCGGGATAAGCGAGCAGTACTTC
clone size: once; J gene: TRBJ2-2; D gene: TRBD2; V gene: TRBV11-3; CDR3 protein: CASGRLAATGELFF; CDR3 DNA: TGTGCCAGCGGACGACTAGCGGCCACCGGGGAGCTGTTTTTT
clone size: NA; J gene: TRBJ2-4; D gene: TRBD2; V gene: TRBV4-1; CDR3 protein: CASSQEQGLAGRGAKNIQYF; CDR3 DNA: TGCGCCAGCAGCCAAGAGCAGGGACTAGCGGGTAGGGGGGCCAAAAACATTCAGTACTTC
clone size: NA; J gene: TRBJ1-2; D gene: TRBD1; V gene: TRBV6-5; CDR3 protein: CASSDTGAYGYTF; CDR3 DNA: TGTGCCAGCAGTGACACAGGGGCCTATGGCTACACCTTC
clone size: NA; J gene: TRBJ2-7; D gene: TRBD2; V gene: TRBV6-5; CDR3 protein: CASSRLAGAFYEQYF; CDR3 DNA: TGTGCCAGCAGCCGACTAGCGGGTGCCTTCTACGAGCAGTACTTC
clone size: NA; J gene: TRBJ2-7; D gene: TRBD2; V gene: TRBV5-4; CDR3 protein: CASSLVLLAGGPDEQYF; CDR3 DNA: TGTGCCAGCAGCTTGGTCCTTTTAGCGGGAGGGCCCGACGAGCAGTACTTC
clone size: NA; J gene: TRBJ2-7; D gene: TRBD2; V gene: TRBV19; CDR3 protein: CASSIYPDMGGYEQYF; CDR3 DNA: TGTGCCAGTAGTATTTACCCCGACATGGGGGGGTACGAGCAGTACTTC
clone size: NA; J gene: TRBJ2-7; D gene: TRBD1; V gene: TRBV30; CDR3 protein: CAWSVRGRGKPYEQYF; CDR3 DNA: TGTGCCTGGAGTGTACGCGGCAGGGGGAAACCCTACGAGCAGTACTTC
clone size: NA; J gene: TRBJ1-5; D gene: NA; V gene: TRBV19; CDR3 protein: CASTERQYSNQPQHF; CDR3 DNA: TGTGCCAGTACCGAACGACAGTATAGCAATCAGCCCCAGCATTTT
clone size: once; J gene: TRBJ1-2; D gene: NA; V gene: TRBV5-6; CDR3 protein: CASSGYRAFNYGYTF; CDR3 DNA: TGTGCCAGCAGCGGATACAGGGCTTTTAACTATGGCTACACCTTC
clone size: NA; J gene: TRBJ2-3; D gene: NA; V gene: TRBV5-4; CDR3 protein: CASSLAAIASQYF; CDR3 DNA: TGTGCCAGCAGCTTGGCGGCTATAGCGTCGCAGTATTTT
clone size: NA; J gene: TRBJ2-5; D gene: TRBD2; V gene: TRBV10-2; CDR3 protein: CASSEFASGRGRRTQYF; CDR3 DNA: TGCGCCAGCAGTGAGTTTGCTAGCGGGAGGGGTCGCAGGACCCAGTACTTC
clone size: NA; J gene: TRBJ2-1; D gene: TRBD1; V gene: TRBV7-2; CDR3 protein: CASSEDRGWAEQFF; CDR3 DNA: TGTGCCAGCAGCGAGGACAGGGGCTGGGCCGAGCAGTTCTTC
clone size: NA; J gene: TRBJ2-3; D gene: NA; V gene: TRBV11-2; CDR3 protein: CASSLEYGKGDTQYF; CDR3 DNA: TGTGCCAGCAGCTTAGAATACGGGAAGGGCGATACGCAGTATTTT
clone size: once; J gene: TRBJ1-1; D gene: NA; V gene: TRBV19; CDR3 protein: CASSIVARTEAFF; CDR3 DNA: TGTGCCAGTAGTATAGTAGCAAGAACTGAAGCTTTCTTT
clone size: NA; J gene: TRBJ1-5; D gene: NA; V gene: TRBV6-1; CDR3 protein: CTDYGNQPQHF; CDR3 DNA: TGTACGGACTATGGCAATCAGCCCCAGCATTTT
clone size: NA; J gene: TRBJ2-1; D gene: TRBD2; V gene: TRBV28; CDR3 protein: CASSLTRSGRYNEQFF; CDR3 DNA: TGTGCCAGCAGTTTAACAAGGAGCGGGAGGTACAATGAGCAGTTCTTC
clone size: NA; J gene: TRBJ1-1; D gene: TRBD1; V gene: TRBV29-1; CDR3 protein: CSVYGVDRLNTEAFF; CDR3 DNA: TGCAGCGTTTACGGGGTGGACAGGTTGAACACTGAAGCTTTCTTT
clone size: NA; J gene: TRBJ2-7; D gene: NA; V gene: TRBV11-2; CDR3 protein: CASSITVEQYF; CDR3 DNA: TGTGCCAGCAGCATAACAGTCGAGCAGTACTTC
clone size: NA; J gene: TRBJ2-7; D gene: TRBD2; V gene: TRBV5-4; CDR3 protein: CASSREGSVAWEQYF; CDR3 DNA: TGTGCCAGCAGCCGGGAGGGGAGTGTGGCGTGGGAGCAGTACTTC
clone size: NA; J gene: TRBJ2-3; D gene: NA; V gene: TRBV4-1; CDR3 protein: CASSQGGSLAMDTQYF; CDR3 DNA: TGCGCCAGCAGCCAAGGAGGTTCGCTAGCGATGGATACGCAGTATTTT
clone size: once; J gene: TRBJ2-3; D gene: TRBD2; V gene: TRBV5-1; CDR3 protein: CASSSSTSGGTDTQYF; CDR3 DNA: TGCGCCAGCAGCTCCTCGACTAGCGGGGGCACAGATACGCAGTATTTT
clone size: NA; J gene: TRBJ2-6; D gene: TRBD1; V gene: TRBV19; CDR3 protein: CASTARTGGLSLATNVLTF; CDR3 DNA: TGTGCCAGTACCGCCAGGACAGGGGGCCTCTCCCTTGCGACCAACGTCCTGACTTTC
clone size: NA; J gene: TRBJ2-7; D gene: NA; V gene: TRBV19; CDR3 protein: CASSASLSYEQYF; CDR3 DNA: TGTGCCAGTAGTGCCTCACTCTCCTACGAGCAGTACTTC
clone size: NA; J gene: TRBJ2-4; D gene: TRBD2; V gene: TRBV10-2; CDR3 protein: CASSEGVGTSGYGAKNIQYF; CDR3 DNA: TGCGCCAGCAGTGAGGGGGTCGGGACTAGCGGGTACGGGGCCAAAAACATTCAGTACTTC
clone size: once; J gene: TRBJ2-2; D gene: TRBD2; V gene: TRBV2; CDR3 protein: CASTGLALTGELFF; CDR3 DNA: TGTGCCAGCACGGGACTAGCCCTCACCGGGGAGCTGTTTTTT
clone size: NA; J gene: TRBJ2-1; D gene: NA; V gene: TRBV19; CDR3 protein: CASSGSSREQFF; CDR3 DNA: TGTGCCAGTAGCGGGAGCAGTAGGGAGCAGTTCTTC
clone size: NA; J gene: TRBJ2-6; D gene: NA; V gene: TRBV27; CDR3 protein: CASTGEPGANVLTF; CDR3 DNA: TGTGCCAGCACTGGGGAGCCTGGGGCCAACGTCCTGACTTTC
clone size: NA; J gene: TRBJ1-5; D gene: NA; V gene: TRBV7-2; CDR3 protein: CASSPSGGNQPQHF; CDR3 DNA: TGTGCCAGCAGCCCATCAGGGGGCAATCAGCCCCAGCATTTT
clone size: NA; J gene: TRBJ1-4; D gene: TRBD1; V gene: TRBV9; CDR3 protein: CASSVEAGGEGNEKLFF; CDR3 DNA: TGTGCCAGCAGCGTAGAGGCAGGGGGCGAGGGTAATGAAAAACTGTTTTTT
clone size: NA; J gene: TRBJ2-7; D gene: TRBD1; V gene: TRBV29-1; CDR3 protein: CSVVGQGTGYEQYF; CDR3 DNA: TGCAGCGTTGTAGGACAGGGAACAGGGTACGAGCAGTACTTC
clone size: once; J gene: TRBJ2-1; D gene: TRBD1; V gene: TRBV5-1; CDR3 protein: CASSVGGTGLDEQFF; CDR3 DNA: TGCGCCAGCAGCGTGGGCGGGACAGGGCTCGATGAGCAGTTCTTC
clone size: NA; J gene: TRBJ2-3; D gene: NA; V gene: TRBV9; CDR3 protein: CASSVAGSADTQYF; CDR3 DNA: TGTGCCAGCAGCGTAGCGGGATCGGCAGATACGCAGTATTTT
clone size: NA; J gene: TRBJ2-7; D gene: TRBD2; V gene: TRBV11-2; CDR3 protein: CASSLGLAGGFYEQYF; CDR3 DNA: TGTGCCAGCAGCTTAGGTCTAGCGGGAGGATTCTACGAGCAGTACTTC
clone size: NA; J gene: TRBJ2-1; D gene: TRBD2; V gene: TRBV29-1; CDR3 protein: CSVRTSGSEQFF; CDR3 DNA: TGCAGCGTGAGGACTAGCGGGAGTGAGCAGTTCTTC
clone size: once; J gene: TRBJ2-1; D gene: TRBD2; V gene: TRBV2; CDR3 protein: CASAGTSVDEQFF; CDR3 DNA: TGTGCCAGCGCCGGGACTAGCGTGGATGAGCAGTTCTTC
clone size: NA; J gene: TRBJ1-5; D gene: NA; V gene: TRBV30; CDR3 protein: CAWRPQFGQPQHF; CDR3 DNA: TGTGCCTGGAGACCACAGTTTGGTCAGCCCCAGCATTTT
clone size: NA; J gene: TRBJ2-3; D gene: NA; V gene: TRBV28; CDR3 protein: CASSTGSGGTDTQYF; CDR3 DNA: TGTGCCAGTTCGACAGGGTCGGGAGGCACAGATACGCAGTATTTT
clone size: NA; J gene: TRBJ1-1; D gene: TRBD1; V gene: TRBV19; CDR3 protein: CASSIGTGGLTEAFF; CDR3 DNA: TGTGCCAGTAGTATAGGGACAGGGGGCCTCACTGAAGCTTTCTTT
clone size: NA; J gene: TRBJ2-1; D gene: TRBD1; V gene: TRBV14; CDR3 protein: CASSQPVSWTGDYNEQFF; CDR3 DNA: TGTGCCAGCAGCCAGCCCGTTAGTTGGACAGGAGACTACAATGAGCAGTTCTTC
clone size: NA; J gene: TRBJ1-2; D gene: NA; V gene: TRBV9; CDR3 protein: CASSPPGYGYTF; CDR3 DNA: TGTGCCAGCAGCCCCCCGGGCTATGGCTACACCTTC
clone size: NA; J gene: TRBJ2-5; D gene: TRBD2; V gene: TRBV19; CDR3 protein: CASDGPGRETQYF; CDR3 DNA: TGTGCCAGTGACGGCCCCGGGAGGGAGACCCAGTACTTC
clone size: once; J gene: TRBJ1-2; D gene: NA; V gene: TRBV6-5; CDR3 protein: CASSYSITGTYGYTF; CDR3 DNA: TGTGCCAGCAGTTACTCGATCACAGGGACCTATGGCTACACCTTC
clone size: NA; J gene: TRBJ2-7; D gene: TRBD2; V gene: TRBV19; CDR3 protein: CASSMGGSSYEQYF; CDR3 DNA: TGTGCCAGTAGTATGGGGGGGAGCTCCTACGAGCAGTACTTC
clone size: NA; J gene: TRBJ1-2; D gene: NA; V gene: TRBV5-4; CDR3 protein: CASSLDWSITMGYTF; CDR3 DNA: TGTGCCAGCAGCTTGGATTGGTCTATAACTATGGGCTACACCTTC
clone size: NA; J gene: TRBJ2-5; D gene: TRBD2; V gene: TRBV29-1; CDR3 protein: CSAEREGKTQYF; CDR3 DNA: TGCAGCGCTGAGCGGGAGGGAAAGACCCAGTACTTC
clone size: once; J gene: TRBJ1-2; D gene: TRBD1; V gene: TRBV27; CDR3 protein: CASSLGTGVPTAGYTF; CDR3 DNA: TGTGCCAGCAGTCTCGGGACAGGGGTTCCCACAGCAGGCTACACCTTC
clone size: NA; J gene: TRBJ1-2; D gene: NA; V gene: TRBV7-2; CDR3 protein: CASSRGGNYGYTF; CDR3 DNA: TGTGCCAGCAGCCGGGGGGGCAACTATGGCTACACCTTC
clone size: NA; J gene: TRBJ1-1; D gene: NA; V gene: TRBV20-1; CDR3 protein: CSLGRGTEAFF; CDR3 DNA: TGCAGTCTGGGCCGGGGAACTGAAGCTTTCTTT
clone size: once; J gene: TRBJ2-4; D gene: NA; V gene: TRBV19; CDR3 protein: CASRAMYREAGNIQYF; CDR3 DNA: TGTGCCAGTAGGGCGATGTATAGGGAAGCGGGAAACATTCAGTACTTC
clone size: NA; J gene: TRBJ2-3; D gene: TRBD1; V gene: TRBV9; CDR3 protein: CASSEADRWSTDTQYF; CDR3 DNA: TGTGCCAGCAGCGAGGCGGACAGGTGGAGCACAGATACGCAGTATTTT
clone size: NA; J gene: TRBJ2-5; D gene: NA; V gene: TRBV21-1; CDR3 protein: CASSNPGQDLETQYF; CDR3 DNA: TGTGCCAGCAGCAATCCCGGACAGGACCTAGAGACCCAGTACTTC
clone size: NA; J gene: TRBJ1-2; D gene: NA; V gene: TRBV7-8; CDR3 protein: CASSAQSDARVYGYTF; CDR3 DNA: TGTGCCAGCAGCGCCCAGTCCGACGCGAGGGTTTATGGCTACACCTTC
clone size: NA; J gene: TRBJ2-3; D gene: NA; V gene: TRBV28; CDR3 protein: CASSSGTDTQYF; CDR3 DNA: TGTGCCAGCAGTTCGGGGACAGATACGCAGTATTTT
clone size: NA; J gene: TRBJ1-1; D gene: NA; V gene: TRBV9; CDR3 protein: CASSQGNRESTEAFF; CDR3 DNA: TGTGCCAGCAGCCAGGGGAACAGGGAATCCACTGAAGCTTTCTTT